One T cell receptor (beta chain) is described in this entry. Its specificity is unknown. This entry belongs to a study of response to subunit inactivated influenza vaccine. Findings and caveats of the study: After each seasonal influenza vaccination, few new T cells are recruited, the authors suggested.

TCRdb called the RT-PCR reads again in MiXCR, with one record for every CDR3 protein. The table includes around 480,000 distinct CDR3 sequences, roughly 9.8% detected once. Germline V CDR1 and CDR2: SGHRS, YFSETQ. The length of the CDR3 is 15 residues. Trimming cost V 1 base and J 2 bases, with 11 bases left between them. The gene calls are TRBV5-1 and TRBJ2-3, with D maybe TRBD1 (6 bases). The origin of this receptor is a man aged 45-65 years who received an inactivated influenza vaccine. The source was PBMCs from blood, collected roughly 48 days after vaccination. CDR3 in amino acids: CASSLSGQPTDTQYF. The CDR3 DNA follows: TGCGCCAGCAGCTTGAGCGGACAGCCCACAGATACGCAGTATTTT. The full variable domain, its missing parts supplied by reference TRBV5-1 and TRBJ2-3, is KAGVTQTPRYLIKTRGQQVTLSCSPISGHRSVSWYQQTPGQGLQFLFEYFSETQRNKGNFPGRFSGRQFSNSRSEMNVSTLELGDSALYLCASSLSGQPTDTQYFGPGTRLTVL.